These T cell receptor beta chains were read from a single sample in a study of response to subunit inactivated influenza vaccine. TCRdb recomputed calls from the RT-PCR reads with MiXCR, one row per CDR3 protein. Counted here are roughly 520,000 distinct CDR3 sequences, less than 30% occurring once; the ten biggest clones make up 1.5% to 2%. The input for sequencing was CD4+ T cells sorted from PBMCs, taken 5 to 6 days after vaccination. The receptors derive from a man aged 45 to 65 who received an inactivated influenza vaccine. Both conserved end residues are part of each CDR3. A clone size is listed for some rows: how often the clone was seen (once, few, many), or a class if it is expanded.

clone size: .
J gene: TRBJ2-7
V gene: TRBV20-1
CDR3 protein: CSARGDKTYEQYF

clone size: .
J gene: TRBJ2-7
V gene: TRBV3-1
CDR3 protein: CASTAANSYEQYF

clone size: .
J gene: TRBJ2-3
V gene: TRBV10-3
CDR3 protein: CAIRTSLGTDTQYF

clone size: .
J gene: TRBJ2-4
V gene: TRBV28
CDR3 protein: CASRPGGAFTKNIQYF

clone size: many
J gene: TRBJ2-6
V gene: TRBV12-3/TRBV12-4
CDR3 protein: CNHRANVLTF

clone size: once
J gene: TRBJ1-1
V gene: TRBV7-2
CDR3 protein: CASSWKGLDTEAFF

clone size: few
J gene: TRBJ2-1
V gene: TRBV2
CDR3 protein: CASSERGVSYNEQFF

clone size: .
J gene: TRBJ1-4
V gene: TRBV5-1
CDR3 protein: CASSDRVGNEKLFF

clone size: few
J gene: TRBJ2-7
V gene: TRBV4-3
CDR3 protein: CASSQVLGGGAYEQYF

clone size: .
J gene: TRBJ1-2
V gene: TRBV5-5
CDR3 protein: CASSFPRVQGANGYTF

clone size: .
J gene: TRBJ2-5
V gene: TRBV4-3
CDR3 protein: CASSQETSGQETQYF

clone size: many
J gene: TRBJ1-2
V gene: TRBV12-3/TRBV12-4
CDR3 protein: CASSLSGAYGYTF

clone size: many
J gene: TRBJ2-1
V gene: TRBV10-3
CDR3 protein: CAISEFEVLAGANEQFF

clone size: .
J gene: TRBJ1-5
V gene: TRBV5-4
CDR3 protein: CASSFSQSEQPQHF

clone size: .
J gene: TRBJ2-7
V gene: TRBV21-1
CDR3 protein: CASSKVRPGGYEQYF

clone size: many
J gene: TRBJ2-7
V gene: TRBV29-1
CDR3 protein: CSVVGLAGVPYEQYF

clone size: many
J gene: TRBJ2-5
V gene: TRBV6-6
CDR3 protein: CASGQETQYF

clone size: few
J gene: TRBJ1-1
V gene: TRBV5-1
CDR3 protein: CASGGPMNTEAFF

clone size: .
J gene: TRBJ2-1
V gene: TRBV10-3
CDR3 protein: CAISELGARYEQFF

clone size: few
J gene: TRBJ2-3
V gene: TRBV12-3/TRBV12-4
CDR3 protein: CASSLGSLTAGPDTQYF

clone size: few
J gene: TRBJ2-3
V gene: TRBV4-1
CDR3 protein: CASSQPRWGGPLNPADTQYF

clone size: .
J gene: TRBJ1-1
V gene: TRBV6-1
CDR3 protein: CASRKDRGHTEAFF

clone size: .
J gene: TRBJ2-3
V gene: TRBV24-1
CDR3 protein: CATSDSGQPLQYF

clone size: .
J gene: TRBJ2-3
V gene: TRBV27
CDR3 protein: CASSSYRGRTQYF

clone size: .
J gene: TRBJ2-2
V gene: TRBV12-3/TRBV12-4
CDR3 protein: CASSLSWDTGELFF

clone size: .
J gene: TRBJ2-1
V gene: TRBV7-2
CDR3 protein: CASNLAGNSYNEQFF

clone size: few
J gene: TRBJ2-3
V gene: TRBV5-8
CDR3 protein: CASSFVNPDTQYF

clone size: .
J gene: TRBJ2-5
V gene: TRBV29-1
CDR3 protein: CSVETGLWETQYF

clone size: .
J gene: TRBJ1-2
V gene: TRBV3-1
CDR3 protein: CASSLGSLYRGGYTF

clone size: .
J gene: TRBJ2-1
V gene: TRBV19
CDR3 protein: CASSFAGGPLVRNEQFF

clone size: .
J gene: TRBJ2-7
V gene: TRBV14
CDR3 protein: CASSQGPFGQGYEQYF

clone size: few
J gene: TRBJ2-1
V gene: TRBV7-8
CDR3 protein: CASSLMVGAYNEQFF

clone size: few
J gene: TRBJ2-5
V gene: TRBV5-8
CDR3 protein: CASSFGPEETQYF

clone size: once
J gene: TRBJ2-1
V gene: TRBV4-1
CDR3 protein: CASSQVLRLAGGYNEQFF

clone size: few
J gene: TRBJ2-3
V gene: TRBV7-9
CDR3 protein: CASSFSSSDTQYF

clone size: few
J gene: TRBJ2-5
V gene: TRBV7-2
CDR3 protein: CASSLVGTGTETQYF

clone size: few
J gene: TRBJ2-1
V gene: TRBV27
CDR3 protein: CASRPTSAPSNEQFF

clone size: few
J gene: TRBJ2-5
V gene: TRBV7-9
CDR3 protein: CASSLGREPQETQYF

clone size: many
J gene: TRBJ1-6
V gene: TRBV7-6
CDR3 protein: CASSSRGDRVHSPLHF

clone size: few
J gene: TRBJ2-2
V gene: TRBV24-1
CDR3 protein: CATSDTGTANTGELFF

clone size: .
J gene: TRBJ1-5
V gene: TRBV28
CDR3 protein: CASSLGEPQHF

clone size: once
J gene: TRBJ2-7
V gene: TRBV20-1
CDR3 protein: CSARNWASGDSYEQYF

clone size: few
J gene: TRBJ2-5
V gene: TRBV20-1
CDR3 protein: CSAQGLAGAQETQYF

clone size: .
J gene: TRBJ2-1
V gene: TRBV6-5
CDR3 protein: CASSYDSGVYNGQFF

clone size: .
J gene: TRBJ2-1
V gene: TRBV20-1
CDR3 protein: CSGVAIAGGLSYNEQFF

clone size: .
J gene: TRBJ1-2
V gene: TRBV4-3
CDR3 protein: CASSQGHPLGVYGYTF